This passage covers 24 T cell receptor beta chains from one sample sequenced in a study of blood T cell repertoires in COVID-19. Only in-frame clones appear in the TCRdb table, and some are missing; sequencing was by immunoSEQ multiplex PCR. The sample contains about 300,000 clones, about 87% of which appear only once. Material: peripheral blood. The origin of the receptors is a woman aged 30 to 39 who had recovered from COVID-19.

The V and J genes are TRBV4-2 and TRBJ2-2; D possibly corresponds to TRBD1 (5 bases). V was trimmed by 3 bases and J by 9 bases, leaving 11 bases between them. Germline CDR1 LGHNA, CDR2 YNFKEQ. CDR3 size: 13 residues. For the CDR3, the DNA is TGTGCCAGCAGCCAGGACCAGGGTCGGGAGCTGTTTTTT. Protein sequence: CASSQDQGRELFF.

The chain links TRBV4-1 to TRBJ1-5; 9 bases match TRBD1. Germline CDR1 MGHRA, CDR2 YSYEKL. The CDR3 runs to 14 residues. The trim removed 3 bases at V and 4 bases at J, leaving 1 base unmatched. The DNA for the CDR3 is TGCGCCAGCAGCCACGGACAGGGGAATCAGCCCCAGCATTTT. Translated, it gives CASSHGQGNQPQHF.

This chain connects TRBV9 to TRBJ2-7; D is possibly TRBD1 (5 bases). The germline gives CDR1 SGDLS, CDR2 YYNGEE. The length of the CDR3 is 15 residues. V shed 3 bases and J shed 2 bases, with 15 bases lying between them. This CDR3 is CASSAGTPGPYEQYF. Here the CDR3 DNA reads TGTGCCAGCAGCGCAGGAACCCCAGGGCCCTACGAGCAGTACTTC.

V usage is TRBV4-1 and J usage is TRBJ2-5, with D perhaps matching TRBD1 (5 bases). V was pared by 1 base and J by 3 bases, with 9 bases between. Germline loops: CDR1 MGHRA, CDR2 YSYEKL. The CDR3 consists of 14 residues. CDR3 bases: TGCGCCAGCAGCCAAGGGACACAAGAAGAGACCCAGTACTTC. It encodes CASSQGTQEETQYF.

The chain joins TRBV28 to TRBJ2-7; 8 bases fit TRBD2. V lost 5 bases, J lost 3 bases, and 3 bases stayed unmatched. The germline gives CDR1 MDHEN, CDR2 SYDVKM. The CDR3 extends over 13 amino acids. The CDR3 loop is CASSPGGVYEQYF. CDR3 nucleotides: TGTGCCAGCAGTCCGGGGGGGGTCTACGAGCAGTACTTC.

This CDR3 reads CASSPDRPEKLFF. As DNA, the CDR3 is TGCGCCAGCAGCCCGGACAGACCTGAAAAACTGTTTTTT. V gene TRBV5-1 combines with J gene TRBJ1-4; tentatively, D is TRBD1 (6 bases). The CDR3 has 13 residues. The V end was cut by 4 bases, the J end by 7 bases, with 11 bases between. The germline V gene has CDR1 SGHRS and CDR2 YFSETQ. Drawing the rest from reference TRBV5-1 and TRBJ1-4, the complete variable domain is KAGVTQTPRYLIKTRGQQVTLSCSPISGHRSVSWYQQTPGQGLQFLFEYFSETQRNKGNFPGRFSGRQFSNSRSEMNVSTLELGDSALYLCASSPDRPEKLFFGSGTQLSVL.

The DNA of the CDR3 is TGTGCCGAGGCCGGGACACGCTCCTACAATGAGCAGTTCTTC. It is translated as CAEAGTRSYNEQFF. The chain couples TRBV6-6 to TRBJ2-1, with D perhaps TRBD1 (6 bases). Germline lookup yields CDR1 MNHNY and CDR2 SVGAGI (reference sequence). The CDR3 has 14 residues. Trimming stripped 11 bases from V and 0 bases from J, with 14 bases between.

This clone was picked up one time. The chain joins TRBV4-2 to TRBJ2-7, with 9 bases identical to TRBD1. This CDR3 has 14 residues. The V gene's germline CDR1 is LGHNA and CDR2 YNFKEQ. V gave up 4 bases and J gave up 4 bases; unmatched junction bases: 5. Written as DNA, the CDR3 is TGTGCCAGCAGCCTTCCGGGACAGGGATACGAGCAGTACTTC. As protein: CASSLPGQGYEQYF.

This clone is medium-sized. This rearrangement joins TRBV4-2 to TRBJ2-1; D gene ambiguous. Germline V gene lookup returns CDR1 LGHNA and CDR2 YNFKEQ. This CDR3 spans 17 amino acids. Trimming removed 0 bases at V and 0 bases at J, with 12 bases between. CDR3 coding DNA: TGTGCCAGCAGCCAAGAACTAACGGAGACCTCCTACAATGAGCAGTTCTTC. Translated: CASSQELTETSYNEQFF.

The table lists this clone with a count of one. The chain carries TRBV5-5 and TRBJ2-7; 7 bases match TRBD1. From germline, CDR1 is SGHKS and CDR2 YYEKEE (reference sequence). CDR3 length: 13 residues. With 4 bases clipped from V and 7 bases from J, the junction kept 8 bases outside the gene matches. CDR3: CASSLQGPGEQYF. DNA of the CDR3: TGTGCCAGCAGCCTACAGGGGCCCGGGGAGCAGTACTTC.

This clone was seen a few times. The J gene is TRBJ2-7, the V gene TRBV27, with TRBD1 matching over 8 bases. The CDR3 spans 14 residues. The junction had 7 bases not matched to a gene; V was cut back by 5 bases and J by 4 bases. Germline lookup yields CDR1 MNHEY and CDR2 SMNVEV (reference sequence). CDR3 coding DNA: TGTGCCAGCAGTCTGCAGGGGGCGCCTTACGAGCAGTACTTC. Protein product: CASSLQGAPYEQYF.

This clone was detected only once. The chain has TRBV19 and TRBJ1-5, with unresolved D. The CDR3 runs to 14 residues. Germline lookup yields CDR1 LNHDA and CDR2 SQIVND (reference sequence). V lost 7 bases and J lost 0, with 10 bases in between. CDR3 sequence: CASIRRNSNQPQHF. The CDR3 DNA follows: TGTGCCAGTATCAGGAGGAATAGCAATCAGCCCCAGCATTTT. The full variable domain, rest sourced from reference TRBV19 and TRBJ1-5, is DGGITQSPKYLFRKEGQNVTLSCEQNLNHDAMYWYRQDPGQGLRLIYYSQIVNDFQKGDIAEGYSVSREKKESFPLTVTSAQKNPTAFYLCASIRRNSNQPQHFGDGTRLSIL.

The CDR3 region has the DNA TGTGCCAGCAGTGACACAGGGGGCGTCTCCTACAATGAGCAGTTCTTC. This codes for CASSDTGGVSYNEQFF. The V and J genes are TRBV25-1 and TRBJ2-1; 9 bases match TRBD1. There are 16 residues in the CDR3. V trimming: 3 bases; J trimming: 0 bases; junction bases outside the gene matches: 3. Germline CDR1 MGHDK, CDR2 SYGVNS.

The chain is built from TRBV7-3 and TRBJ2-3; the D gene is possibly TRBD2 (5 bases). This CDR3 comprises 13 residues. CDR1 SGHTA and CDR2 FQGTGA come from the germline V gene. Trimming left V 3 bases short and J 3 bases short, with 7 bases between. In nucleotides, the CDR3 is TGTGCCAGCAGCTTCGGGGTTACAGATACGCAGTATTTT. As protein: CASSFGVTDTQYF.

The genes are TRBV19 and TRBJ2-7; TRBD2 matches at 7 bases. CDR1 LNHDA and CDR2 SQIVND come from the germline V gene (reference sequence). V lost 5 bases and J lost 2; bases outside the gene matches: 3. This CDR3 comprises 13 residues. The CDR3, as DNA: TGTGCCAGTAGTGCCGGACTAGCCTACGAGCAGTACTTC. Its protein is CASSAGLAYEQYF.

The rearrangement uses TRBV3-1 (or the pseudogene TRBV3-2) and TRBJ1-1, with TRBD1 matching 8 bases. The CDR3 runs 19 residues. The junction had 15 bases not matched to a gene; V was cut back by 3 bases and J by 0 bases. CDR1 is LGHDT and CDR2 is YNNKEL in the germline V gene (reference sequence). CDR3 sequence: CASSHRPPGRTGLNTEAFF. The CDR3 DNA reads TGTGCCAGCAGCCACCGCCCTCCGGGACGGACAGGGTTGAACACTGAAGCTTTCTTT.

This clone has only one observation. The chain combines TRBV6-6 with TRBJ1-4; D perhaps matches TRBD1 (5 bases). The CDR3 consists of 14 residues. V gave up 6 bases and J gave up 5 bases, with 13 bases separating them. CDR1 is MNHNY and CDR2 is SVGAGI in the germline V gene (reference sequence). Written as DNA, the CDR3 is TGTGCCAGCAGCCTTCGAACAGGCAATGAAAAACTGTTTTTT. This gives the protein CASSLRTGNEKLFF.

CDR3 loop: CAISESNSRGYTF. Written as DNA, the CDR3 is TGTGCCATCAGTGAGTCGAACAGCCGTGGCTACACCTTC. The gene calls are TRBV10-3 and TRBJ1-2; no definite D call. The germline gives CDR1 ENHRY, CDR2 SYGVKD. Trimming took off 0 bases at V and 7 bases at J, with 9 bases between the two ends. This CDR3 comprises 13 residues.

The V and J genes are TRBV9 and TRBJ2-5, with 7 bases matching TRBD1. CDR3 length: 16 residues. CDR1 is SGDLS, CDR2 YYNGEE, per germline. V was clipped by 3 bases and J by 5 bases; unmatched bases: 13. The CDR3 region is CASSATDRVPLETQYF. CDR3 DNA: TGTGCCAGCAGCGCCACCGACAGGGTTCCGCTGGAGACCCAGTACTTC.

On this clone: Other DNA sequences in the same sample also yield this CDR3. V gene TRBV30 combines with J gene TRBJ2-5; 8 bases map to TRBD2. There are 14 residues in the CDR3. V lost 3 bases, J lost 1 base, and 4 bases stayed unmatched. Germline CDR1 GTSNPN, CDR2 SVGIG (reference sequence). The CDR3 region is CAWSGGGPQETQYF. The DNA of the CDR3 is TGTGCCTGGAGCGGGGGGGGGCCCCAAGAGACCCAGTACTTC.

The chain combines TRBV5-8 with TRBJ1-2, with 9 bases fitting TRBD1. Looked up from germline, CDR1 is SGHTS and CDR2 is YDEGEE. Germline trimming cut 4 bases from V and 2 bases from J; bases unmatched to any gene: 9. The CDR3 totals 16 residues. The CDR3 region has the DNA TGTGCCAGCAGCCTCGCCTTGGGACAGGGAAACTATGGCTACACCTTC. It encodes CASSLALGQGNYGYTF.

This sequence joins TRBV18 and TRBJ2-3; possibly TRBD1 for D (6 bases). Germline V lookup: CDR1 KGHSH, CDR2 LQKENI. CDR3 length equals 16 residues. V lost 5 bases to trimming and J lost 2 bases, with 17 bases between them. CDR3 amino acids: CASSVNPGHNTDTQYF. The CDR3 region has the DNA TGTGCCAGCTCAGTAAACCCGGGACACAACACAGATACGCAGTATTTT.

This clone has more than one count but fewer than ten. V gene TRBV28 combines with J gene TRBJ1-6, with D perhaps TRBD1 (6 bases). CDR1 and CDR2 from the germline V gene are MDHEN and SYDVKM. Trimming shortened V by 8 bases and J by 7 bases, and 9 bases separated the two germline ends. The CDR3 consists of 12 residues. The CDR3 coding sequence is TGTGCCAGCGGGGGCAGGAATTCACCCCTCCACTTT. Amino acids: CASGGRNSPLHF. Combining the CDR3 with reference TRBV28 and TRBJ1-6 gives the whole variable domain DVKVTQSSRYLVKRTGEKVFLECVQDMDHENMFWYRQDPGLGLRLIYFSYDVKMKEKGDIPEGYSVSREKKERFSLILESASTNQTSMYLCASGGRNSPLHFGNGTRLTVT.

The chain has TRBV6-5 and TRBJ2-3, with 11 bases that match TRBD2. V was clipped by 6 bases and J by 5 bases; unmatched bases: 7. The CDR3 sequence is 15 residues long. Germline V gene data show CDR1 as MNHEY and CDR2 as SVGAGI. Here the CDR3 reads CASRVSLAGGDTQYF. CDR3 bases: TGTGCCAGCAGGGTGTCTCTAGCGGGGGGAGATACGCAGTATTTT.